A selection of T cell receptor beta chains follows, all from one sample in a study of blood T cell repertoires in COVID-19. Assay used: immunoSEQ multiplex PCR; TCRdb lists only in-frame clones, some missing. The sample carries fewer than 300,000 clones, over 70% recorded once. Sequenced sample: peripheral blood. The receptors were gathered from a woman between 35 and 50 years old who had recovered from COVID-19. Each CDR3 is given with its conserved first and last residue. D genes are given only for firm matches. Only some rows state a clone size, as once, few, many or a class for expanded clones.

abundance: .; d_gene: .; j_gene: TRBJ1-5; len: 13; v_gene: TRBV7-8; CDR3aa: CASSPREPSPQHF; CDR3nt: TGTGCCAGCAGCCCTAGGGAGCCGTCGCCCCAGCATTTT
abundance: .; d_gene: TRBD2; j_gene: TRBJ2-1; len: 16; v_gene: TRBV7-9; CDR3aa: CASSFPLAGGHNEQFF; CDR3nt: TGTGCCAGCAGCTTTCCTCTAGCGGGGGGGCACAATGAGCAGTTCTTC
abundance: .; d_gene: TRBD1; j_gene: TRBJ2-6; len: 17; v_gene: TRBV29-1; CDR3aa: CSVEDARQGAGANVLTF; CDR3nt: TGCAGCGTTGAAGACGCCCGACAGGGAGCTGGGGCCAACGTCCTGACTTTC
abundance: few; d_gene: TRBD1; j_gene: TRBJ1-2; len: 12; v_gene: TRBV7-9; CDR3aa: CASSPGTAGYTF; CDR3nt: TGTGCCAGCAGCCCCGGGACAGCAGGCTACACCTTC
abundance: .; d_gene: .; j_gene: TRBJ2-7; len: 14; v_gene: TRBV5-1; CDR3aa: CASSLTGPSYEQYF; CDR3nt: TGCGCCAGCAGCTTAACAGGGCCCTCCTACGAGCAGTACTTC
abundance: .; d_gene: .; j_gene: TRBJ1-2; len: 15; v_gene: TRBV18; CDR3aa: CASSSNWGGASGYTF; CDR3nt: TGTGCCAGCTCTTCGAATTGGGGGGGCGCCAGCGGCTACACCTTC
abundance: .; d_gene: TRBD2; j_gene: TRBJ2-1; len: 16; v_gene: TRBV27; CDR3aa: CASSPLGIAGYNEQFF; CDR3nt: TGTGCCAGCAGTCCCCTGGGGATAGCGGGGTACAATGAGCAGTTCTTC
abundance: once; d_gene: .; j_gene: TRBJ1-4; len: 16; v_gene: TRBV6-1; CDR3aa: CASSELLRQGSEKLFF; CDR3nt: TGTGCCAGCAGTGAATTGTTGCGGCAGGGGAGCGAAAAACTGTTTTTT
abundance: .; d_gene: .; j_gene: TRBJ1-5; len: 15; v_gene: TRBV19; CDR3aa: CASTYRRGGNQPQHF; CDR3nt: TGTGCCAGTACCTACCGCAGGGGAGGCAATCAGCCCCAGCATTTT
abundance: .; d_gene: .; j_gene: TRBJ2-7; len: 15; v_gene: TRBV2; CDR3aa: CASIPISAGSYEQYF; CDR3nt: TGTGCCAGCATCCCGATTAGCGCCGGCTCCTACGAGCAGTACTTC
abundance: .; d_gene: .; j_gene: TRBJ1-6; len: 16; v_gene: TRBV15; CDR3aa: CATTTEGGYYNSPLHF; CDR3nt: TGTGCCACCACCACGGAGGGGGGGTATTATAATTCACCCCTCCACTTT
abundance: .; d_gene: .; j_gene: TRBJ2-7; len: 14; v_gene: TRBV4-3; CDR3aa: CASSPGHHSYEQYF; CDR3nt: TGCGCCAGCAGCCCGGGACATCACTCCTACGAGCAGTACTTC
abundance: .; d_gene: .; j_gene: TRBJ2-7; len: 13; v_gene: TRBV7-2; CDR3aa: CASSAYGSYEQYF; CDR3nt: TGTGCCAGCAGCGCCTACGGTTCCTACGAGCAGTACTTC
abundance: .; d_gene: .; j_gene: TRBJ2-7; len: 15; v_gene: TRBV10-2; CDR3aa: CASSPPGVSSYEQYF; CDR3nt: TGCGCCAGCAGTCCCCCGGGAGTTAGCTCCTACGAGCAGTACTTC
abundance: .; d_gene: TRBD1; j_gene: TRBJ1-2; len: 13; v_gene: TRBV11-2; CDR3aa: CASSSDRGLGYTF; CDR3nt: TGTGCCAGCAGCAGCGACAGGGGGCTCGGCTACACCTTC
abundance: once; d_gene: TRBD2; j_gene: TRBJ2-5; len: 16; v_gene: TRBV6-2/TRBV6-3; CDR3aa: CASSYTSGGIQETQYF; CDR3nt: TGTGCCAGCAGTTACACTAGCGGGGGCATCCAAGAGACCCAGTACTTC
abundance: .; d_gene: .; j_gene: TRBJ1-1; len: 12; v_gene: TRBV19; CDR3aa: CASRISVTEAFF; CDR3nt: TGTGCCAGTAGAATTTCAGTAACTGAAGCTTTCTTT
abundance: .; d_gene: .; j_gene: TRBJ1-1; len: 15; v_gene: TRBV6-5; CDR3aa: CASSTPGVPNTEAFF; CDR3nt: TGTGCCAGCAGTACCCCAGGGGTGCCGAACACTGAAGCTTTCTTT
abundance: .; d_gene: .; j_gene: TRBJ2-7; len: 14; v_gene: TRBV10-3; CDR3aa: CAISDEEQGYEQYF; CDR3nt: TGTGCCATCAGTGATGAGGAACAGGGCTACGAGCAGTACTTC
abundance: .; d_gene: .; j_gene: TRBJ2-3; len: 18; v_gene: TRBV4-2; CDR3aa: CASSQTRRRDLYTDTQYF; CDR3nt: TGTGCCAGCAGCCAGACACGCCGCCGGGACTTGTACACAGATACGCAGTATTTT
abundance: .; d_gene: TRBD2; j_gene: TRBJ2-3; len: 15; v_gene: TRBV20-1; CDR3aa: CSASPVERGADTQYF; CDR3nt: TGCAGTGCTAGTCCCGTGGAGCGGGGCGCGGATACGCAGTATTTT
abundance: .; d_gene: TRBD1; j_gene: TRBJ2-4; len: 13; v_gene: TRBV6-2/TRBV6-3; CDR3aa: CASSLAGGIIQYF; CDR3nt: TGTGCCAGCAGCTTAGCAGGGGGAATTATTCAGTACTTC
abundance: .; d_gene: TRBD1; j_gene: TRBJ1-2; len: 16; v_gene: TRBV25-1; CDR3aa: CASSDPGTGGVYGYTF; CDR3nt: TGTGCCAGCAGTGACCCCGGGACAGGGGGTGTCTATGGCTACACCTTC
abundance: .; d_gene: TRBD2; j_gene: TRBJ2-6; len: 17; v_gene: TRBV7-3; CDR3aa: CASSPRTGGSGANVLTF; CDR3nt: TGTGCCAGCAGCCCAAGAACGGGGGGCTCTGGGGCCAACGTCCTGACTTTC
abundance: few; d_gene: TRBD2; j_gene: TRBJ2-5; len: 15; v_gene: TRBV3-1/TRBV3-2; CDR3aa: CASSQPGLAGATQYF; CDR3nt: TGTGCCAGCAGCCAACCGGGACTAGCGGGGGCGACCCAGTACTTC
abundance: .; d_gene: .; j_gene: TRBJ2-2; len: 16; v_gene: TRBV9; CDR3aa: CASSSHPSPNTGELFF; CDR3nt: TGTGCCAGCAGCTCTCACCCTAGTCCGAACACCGGGGAGCTGTTTTTT
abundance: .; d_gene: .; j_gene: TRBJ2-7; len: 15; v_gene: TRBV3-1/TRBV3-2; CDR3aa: CASSQWASPAGEQYF; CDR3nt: TGTGCCAGCAGCCAATGGGCGTCGCCCGCGGGCGAGCAGTACTTC
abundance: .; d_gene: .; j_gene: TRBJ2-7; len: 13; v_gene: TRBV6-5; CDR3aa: CASSHRVSYEQYF; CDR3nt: TGTGCCAGCAGTCACCGGGTCTCCTACGAGCAGTACTTC
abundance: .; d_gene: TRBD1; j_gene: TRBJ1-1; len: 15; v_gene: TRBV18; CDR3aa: CASSAPTGLVTEAFF; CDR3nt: TGTGCCAGCTCGGCTCCGACAGGGCTTGTCACTGAAGCTTTCTTT
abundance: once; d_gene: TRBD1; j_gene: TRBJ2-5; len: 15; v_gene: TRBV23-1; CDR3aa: CASRGLRGGAETQYF; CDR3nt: TGCGCCAGCAGGGGTCTACGAGGGGGCGCGGAGACCCAGTACTTC
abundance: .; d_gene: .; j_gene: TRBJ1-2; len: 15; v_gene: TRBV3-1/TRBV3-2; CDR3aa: CASSQVETTRGGYTF; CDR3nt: TGTGCCAGCAGCCAAGTGGAGACGACGAGAGGGGGCTACACCTTC